This T cell receptor beta chain was identified in a study of T cell repertoires in cytomegalovirus infection. Study as a whole: Carrying CMV and the relevant HLA type showed in public TCR beta signatures.

Study results and caveats: Summed frequency of shared TCR beta families picked out CMV carriers who also had the relevant HLA. What dominated the ex vivo response were HLA-C-restricted CMV-specific TCR beta clonotypes.

As concerns this clonotype: Its antigen is as yet unknown.

TCRdb re-called the reads with MiXCR, one entry per CDR3 protein. This repertoire shows some 900,000 distinct CDR3 sequences, 32% found once; its top ten account for roughly 12%. V dropped 5 bases and J dropped 4 bases, with 14 bases sitting between them. The CDR3 loop spans 14 amino acids. The receptor comes from a human donor in good health (CMV status not recorded). Some clones in this sample may be carry-over from other donors' samples. This specimen was cultured CD8+ T cells from PBMCs, taken from culture after CMV antigen stimulation. The chain has TRBV12-3 or TRBV12-4 and TRBJ1-1; a weak D match, TRBD1 (5 bases). The CDR3 region has the DNA TGTGCCAGCAGTCCAGTGGGGGGGAGCACTGAAGCTTTCTTT. This encodes CASSPVGGSTEAFF.